The rows below give T cell receptor beta chains drawn from one sample of a study of blood T cell repertoires in COVID-19. Generated by immunoSEQ multiplex PCR, the TCRdb table keeps only in-frame clones and is missing some. Counted here are roughly 7,000 clones, 88% occurring once; the ten biggest clones make up 22%. Sequenced sample: peripheral blood. These receptors all come from a human donor in a cohort sampled during active COVID-19. Both conserved end residues are part of each CDR3. A D gene is named only where the DNA matches it firmly. The size field is filled for only some rows; it gives once, few, many or a size class.

TRBD2	once	TRBJ2-5	TRBV5-1	CASSLFAGEETQYF	TGCGCCAGCAGCTTGTTTGCGGGGGAAGAGACCCAGTACTTC
.	.	TRBJ1-2	TRBV5-1	CASSLAPGSWGYTF	TGCGCCAGCAGCTTGGCCCCAGGGTCTTGGGGCTACACCTTC
TRBD1	.	TRBJ1-1	TRBV5-5	CASSFPRTGWDTEAFF	TGTGCCAGCAGCTTTCCCAGGACAGGGTGGGACACTGAAGCTTTCTTT
TRBD1	.	TRBJ2-3	TRBV5-1	CASSDRQGGDTQYF	TGCGCCAGCAGCGACAGACAGGGCGGAGATACGCAGTATTTT
TRBD2	.	TRBJ2-7	TRBV29-1	CSVGLAGVEQYF	TGCAGCGTTGGACTAGCGGGAGTCGAGCAGTACTTC
TRBD2	once	TRBJ2-2	TRBV18	CASSLLAGVDTGELFF	TGTGCCAGCTCACTACTAGCGGGAGTGGATACCGGGGAGCTGTTTTTT
TRBD1	.	TRBJ2-5	TRBV5-1	CASSVDRVKETQYF	TGCGCCAGCAGCGTCGACAGGGTTAAAGAGACCCAGTACTTC
.	.	TRBJ2-3	TRBV7-2	CASSPGVVGDTQYF	TGTGCCAGCAGCCCCGGGGTCGTTGGAGATACGCAGTATTTT
TRBD1	.	TRBJ1-4	TRBV19	CASSMSGGGEKLFF	TGTGCCAGTAGTATGTCAGGGGGAGGCGAAAAACTGTTTTTT
TRBD2	.	TRBJ2-3	TRBV4-2	CASSQGGGGTQSTDTQYF	TGTGCCAGCAGCCAAGGGGGGGGAGGGACTCAGAGCACAGATACGCAGTATTTT
.	.	TRBJ2-6	TRBV9	CASSVLLGGANVLTF	TGTGCCAGCAGCGTACTCCTTGGCGGGGCCAACGTCCTGACTTTC
TRBD1	once	TRBJ1-1	TRBV7-2	CASRDRGNTEAFF	TGTGCCAGCAGGGACAGGGGGAACACTGAAGCTTTCTTT
TRBD1	.	TRBJ1-2	TRBV13	CASSSGTGGGGGYGYTF	TGTGCCAGCAGCTCTGGGACAGGGGGCGGTGGGGGCTATGGCTACACCTTC
TRBD1	once	TRBJ2-3	TRBV2	CASSADRGQGDTQYF	TGTGCCAGCAGTGCCGACAGGGGGCAGGGAGATACGCAGTATTTT
TRBD1	.	TRBJ1-1	TRBV27	CASSTSPGQGSTEAFF	TGTGCCAGCAGTACGAGTCCGGGACAGGGTTCCACTGAAGCTTTCTTT
TRBD1	.	TRBJ2-6	TRBV3-1/TRBV3-2	CASSQDKGQGACLGANVLTF	TGTGCCAGCAGCCAAGATAAGGGACAGGGGGCCTGTTTGGGGGCCAACGTCCTGACTTTC
.	.	TRBJ1-3	TRBV28	CASSYGGSSGNTIYF	TGTGCCAGCAGTTACGGTGGTTCTTCTGGAAACACCATATATTTT
TRBD1	.	TRBJ2-5	TRBV3-1/TRBV3-2	CASSGARTGTGGAETQYF	TGTGCCAGCAGCGGCGCTAGAACCGGGACAGGGGGCGCGGAGACCCAGTACTTC
TRBD2	.	TRBJ2-5	TRBV24-1	CATSAGTSGARETQYF	TGTGCCACCAGTGCCGGGACTAGCGGGGCCCGGGAGACCCAGTACTTC
.	.	TRBJ2-5	TRBV13	CASSLRQGNIQETQYF	TGTGCCAGCAGCTTAAGGCAGGGAAACATTCAAGAGACCCAGTACTTC
TRBD1	.	TRBJ1-2	TRBV27	CASTPTTGVGNGYTF	TGTGCCAGCACCCCCACCACAGGGGTGGGTAATGGCTACACCTTC
.	once	TRBJ2-4	TRBV18	CASSPVAAEAHQYF	TGTGCCAGCTCACCGGTTGCAGCGGAAGCTCATCAGTACTTC
.	.	TRBJ2-7	TRBV9	CASSVGLYSYEQYF	TGTGCCAGCAGCGTAGGGCTGTACTCCTACGAGCAGTACTTC
.	.	TRBJ2-1	TRBV11-3	CASSLGGRRGEQFF	TGTGCCAGCAGCTTAGGGGGGAGGAGGGGTGAGCAGTTCTTC
.	.	TRBJ2-3	TRBV5-4	CASSSGRDTDTQYF	TGTGCCAGCAGCTCAGGACGGGACACAGATACGCAGTATTTT
.	.	TRBJ2-7	TRBV4-1	CASSQDSGYEQYF	TGCGCCAGCAGCCAAGACTCGGGCTACGAGCAGTACTTC
TRBD1	.	TRBJ1-1	TRBV30	CAWSSYRGSTEAFF	TGTGCCTGGAGTTCTTACAGGGGATCCACTGAAGCTTTCTTT
.	.	TRBJ1-6	TRBV6-5	CASSLTPGALHF	TGTGCCAGCAGCTTGACGCCTGGAGCCCTCCACTTT
TRBD2	.	TRBJ2-7	TRBV27	CASSQGLAMTSEQYF	TGTGCCAGCAGTCAGGGACTAGCCATGACCAGCGAGCAGTACTTC
TRBD1	.	TRBJ1-6	TRBV6-6	CASNEQGASYSPLHF	TGTGCCAGCAATGAACAGGGGGCATCGTATTCACCCCTCCACTTT
.	.	TRBJ2-2	TRBV14	CASSQDWYLGGTGELFF	TGTGCCAGCAGCCAAGATTGGTATTTAGGAGGGACCGGGGAGCTGTTTTTT
.	.	TRBJ2-5	TRBV11-2	CASSLGAGLGETQYF	TGTGCCAGCAGCTTAGGGGCAGGGCTAGGGGAGACCCAGTACTTC
TRBD2	.	TRBJ2-7	TRBV3-1/TRBV3-2	CASSSTSEAAEQYF	TGTGCCAGCAGCTCGACTAGCGAGGCAGCCGAGCAGTACTTC
.	.	TRBJ2-7	TRBV15	CATSRDGSSSVEQYF	TGTGCCACCAGCAGAGATGGGAGCTCGAGCGTCGAGCAGTACTTC
.	.	TRBJ2-7	TRBV4-3	CASSVSVGLYTYEQYF	TGCGCCAGCAGCGTCAGCGTCGGATTATACACCTACGAGCAGTACTTC
.	.	TRBJ2-3	TRBV18	CASSPNGGAYTDTQYF	TGTGCCAGCTCACCCAATGGAGGGGCCTACACAGATACGCAGTATTTT
TRBD2	.	TRBJ2-7	TRBV3-1/TRBV3-2	CASSDSGRYEQYF	TGTGCCAGCAGCGATAGCGGGAGATACGAGCAGTACTTC
.	.	TRBJ2-1	TRBV6-5	CASRRGTSNEQFF	TGTGCCAGCAGACGCGGGACTTCCAATGAGCAGTTCTTC
.	.	TRBJ2-2	TRBV11-2	CASSLGSGRTNTGELFF	TGTGCCAGCAGCTTAGGTTCAGGGCGCACCAACACCGGGGAGCTGTTTTTT
TRBD2	.	TRBJ2-3	TRBV9	CASSVESTSGGAKDTQYF	TGTGCCAGCAGCGTAGAGTCGACGAGCGGGGGGGCGAAAGATACGCAGTATTTT
.	once	TRBJ2-1	TRBV4-1	CASSQAGAYNEQFF	TGCGCCAGCAGCCAAGCCGGGGCCTACAATGAGCAGTTCTTC
TRBD1	.	TRBJ1-3	TRBV6-5	CASRLTGGYGNTIYF	TGTGCCAGCAGGCTCACAGGGGGGTATGGAAACACCATATATTTT
TRBD1	.	TRBJ1-2	TRBV7-8	CASSPGTGHPLAGYTF	TGTGCCAGCAGCCCCGGGACAGGGCATCCTCTTGCTGGCTACACCTTC
.	.	TRBJ2-5	TRBV18	CASSNQETQYF	TGTGCCAGCTCCAACCAAGAGACCCAGTACTTC
.	.	TRBJ1-1	TRBV14	CASSQAARGNTEAFF	TGTGCCAGCAGCCAAGCTGCCAGGGGGAACACTGAAGCTTTCTTT
.	.	TRBJ2-1	TRBV5-4	CASSLARGNEQFF	TGTGCCAGCAGCTTGGCTAGGGGCAATGAGCAGTTCTTC
TRBD2	.	TRBJ2-2	TRBV6-4	CASSDRGEVDTGELFF	TGTGCCAGCAGTGACCGGGGGGAGGTGGACACCGGGGAGCTGTTTTTT
.	.	TRBJ2-3	TRBV29-1	CSVATAADTQYF	TGCAGCGTTGCTACCGCGGCGGATACGCAGTATTTT
.	.	TRBJ2-2	TRBV7-6	CASSLRDRANTGELFF	TGTGCCAGCAGCTTAAGAGACAGAGCGAACACCGGGGAGCTGTTTTTT
.	.	TRBJ2-3	TRBV19	CASSDHETDTQYF	TGTGCCAGTAGCGATCATGAGACAGATACGCAGTATTTT
.	.	TRBJ2-7	TRBV28	CATKPGGLYEQYF	TGTGCCACGAAGCCTGGGGGACTCTACGAGCAGTACTTC
TRBD1	.	TRBJ2-7	TRBV4-1	CASSQGNRGRYEQYF	TGCGCCAGCAGCCAGGGCAACAGGGGGCGGTACGAGCAGTACTTC
.	.	TRBJ2-7	TRBV19	CASSAGTSYEQYF	TGTGCCAGTAGCGCCGGGACATCTTACGAGCAGTACTTC
TRBD1	.	TRBJ1-4	TRBV5-1	CASSLGQVGYGNEKLFF	TGCGCCAGCAGCTTAGGACAGGTGGGGTATGGTAATGAAAAACTGTTTTTT
.	.	TRBJ1-2	TRBV4-2	CASSQDTGSYGYTF	TGTGCCAGCAGCCAAGACACGGGGAGCTATGGCTACACCTTC
.	.	TRBJ2-2	TRBV20-1	CSAIDPANTGELFF	TGCAGTGCTATTGACCCTGCGAACACCGGGGAGCTGTTTTTT
TRBD1	.	TRBJ2-5	TRBV30	CAWERTGGETQYF	TGTGCCTGGGAGCGGACAGGCGGGGAGACCCAGTACTTC
.	.	TRBJ2-7	TRBV19	CASKRGGPGYEQYF	TGTGCCAGCAAGCGAGGGGGACCGGGCTACGAGCAGTACTTC
TRBD1	.	TRBJ1-5	TRBV6-6	CASSYRGQVSNQPQHF	TGTGCCAGCAGTTACAGAGGACAGGTTAGCAATCAGCCCCAGCATTTT